The T cell receptor beta chain described here comes from a study of identifying expanded T cells in peripheral blood. Whole-study findings and limits: Across healthy donors, higher total template counts meant significantly greater approximately two-week count variance.

There are 11 residues in the CDR3. V lost 0 bases and J lost 7, with 1 base in between. In germline, CDR1 is MGHRA, CDR2 YSYEKL. As to this clone: The antigen remains undetermined.

Healthy donors had no documented immune events, such as infections, while sampled. TCRdb keeps only in-frame clones here, not all; method: immunoSEQ multiplex PCR. The profile shows some 100,000 clones, about nine tenths of them singletons. The rearrangement joins TRBV4-1 to TRBJ2-1; D is undetermined. The TCR originated in a person between 18 and 75 years old in good health. The source material was blood. CDR3 sequence: CASSQENEQFF. CDR3 nucleotide sequence: TGCGCCAGCAGCCAAGAGAATGAGCAGTTCTTC.